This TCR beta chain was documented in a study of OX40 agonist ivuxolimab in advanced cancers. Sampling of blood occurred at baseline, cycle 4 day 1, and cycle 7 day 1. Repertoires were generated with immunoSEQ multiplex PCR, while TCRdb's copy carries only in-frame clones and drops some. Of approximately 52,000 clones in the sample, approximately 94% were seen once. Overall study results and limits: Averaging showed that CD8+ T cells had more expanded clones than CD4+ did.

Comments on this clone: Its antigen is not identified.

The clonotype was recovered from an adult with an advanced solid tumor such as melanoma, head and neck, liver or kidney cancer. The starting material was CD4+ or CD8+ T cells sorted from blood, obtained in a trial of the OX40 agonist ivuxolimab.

The CDR3 coding sequence is TGTGCCAGCACCGGGGGACTAGCGGGAGGAGAGCAGTACTTC. It encodes CASTGGLAGGEQYF. V usage is TRBV6-6 and J usage is TRBJ2-7; 15 bases map to TRBD2. CDR3 size: 14 residues. Germline V gives CDR1 MNHNY, CDR2 SVGAGI (reference sequence). V shed 7 bases, J shed 7 bases, and the junction held 5 bases outside the gene matches.